Sequencing of this TCR beta chain was carried out in a study of cytomegalovirus exposure and HLA in healthy donors. Germline V gives CDR1 MNHEY, CDR2 SVGAGI. J lost 7 bases, V lost 4 bases, and 10 bases had no gene match. There are 16 residues in the CDR3. Produced via immunoSEQ multiplex PCR; TCRdb's table is partial and in-frame only. Of approximately 120,000 clones listed, about 87% are singletons. The sample was PBMCs. The receptor comes from a woman younger than 35 in good health and CMV-seronegative. This chain uses TRBV6-5 with TRBJ2-1, with 10 positions matching TRBD2. The CDR3 protein is CASSSPQRGGRNEQFF. For the CDR3, the DNA is TGTGCCAGCAGTTCTCCCCAGCGGGGGGGACGAAATGAGCAGTTCTTC.